Listed below are T cell receptor beta chains from one sample, sequenced in a study of cytomegalovirus exposure and HLA in healthy donors. Produced via immunoSEQ multiplex PCR; TCRdb's table is partial and in-frame only. The top ten clones hold less than 2% of a sample with about 140,000 clones, 60% to 85% of them seen once. The source material was PBMCs. These receptor sequences come from a female donor in good health and CMV-seropositive. Each CDR3 is given with its conserved first and last residue. The D gene is left open where the match is weak. Size is stated for part of the rows, as once, few or many counts, or as a class when the clone is expanded.

v_call	cdr3_length	d_call	j_call	clone_size	cdr3_nt	cdr3_aa
TRBV5-1	15	-	TRBJ2-4	-	TGCGCCAGCAGCTTGGAGGGGGATGGCAAAAACATTCAGTACTTC	CASSLEGDGKNIQYF
TRBV2	16	TRBD1	TRBJ1-5	once	TGTGCCAGCAGTTTCCAGGGACAGGGGATGGGTCAGCCCCAGCATTTT	CASSFQGQGMGQPQHF
TRBV2	16	-	TRBJ2-7	-	TGTGCCAGCAGTGGAGCCTCAGGGATCAGACCCTACGAGCAGTACTTC	CASSGASGIRPYEQYF
TRBV18	14	TRBD2	TRBJ2-5	-	TGTGCCAGCTCACGGGGGACTAGCGAGGAGACCCAGTACTTC	CASSRGTSEETQYF
TRBV9	14	-	TRBJ1-5	-	TGTGCCAGCAGCGTAGAGGACAGTTATCAGCCCCAGCATTTT	CASSVEDSYQPQHF
TRBV7-9	15	-	TRBJ1-2	-	TGTGCCAGCAGCTCTAGATTGACCCCTGATCATGGCTACACCTTC	CASSSRLTPDHGYTF
TRBV11-2	11	-	TRBJ2-7	few	TGTGCCAGCAGCTTAGGCCGGGAGCAGTACTTC	CASSLGREQYF
TRBV19	15	TRBD1	TRBJ2-7	-	TGTGCCAGTAGTCCCCCCGGGACAGGGATCTACGAGCAGTACTTC	CASSPPGTGIYEQYF
TRBV11-2	14	-	TRBJ2-1	-	TGTGCCAGCAGCTTCCTAGGCAGGGGTAGTGAGCAGTTCTTC	CASSFLGRGSEQFF
TRBV5-1	15	-	TRBJ2-2	-	TGCGCCAGCAGCTTGGACGGCGGTCAGACCGGGGAGCTGTTTTTT	CASSLDGGQTGELFF
TRBV21-1	17	-	TRBJ1-1	-	TGTGCCAGCAGCAAAGTCCAGGGGGCAACGGAGAACACTGAAGCTTTCTTT	CASSKVQGATENTEAFF
TRBV19	16	TRBD2	TRBJ2-1	-	TGTGCCAGTAGTCCTAATGGACTAGCGGGGGAGCATGAGCAGTTCTTC	CASSPNGLAGEHEQFF
TRBV5-1	16	TRBD1	TRBJ1-4	-	TGCGCCAGCAGCTTGGCCGGGACAGGGCTAGGAGAAAAACTGTTTTTT	CASSLAGTGLGEKLFF
TRBV6-6	15	-	TRBJ1-5	-	TGTGCCAGCAGAATGGGGACTCAAAGCAATCAGCCCCAGCATTTT	CASRMGTQSNQPQHF
TRBV5-1	15	-	TRBJ2-7	once	TGCGCCAGCAGCTTGGGAGGTAGTTACTCCTACGAGCAGTACTTC	CASSLGGSYSYEQYF
TRBV7-2	13	-	TRBJ2-1	-	TGTGCCAGCAGCCCCCTCGGGATGAATGAGCAGTTCTTC	CASSPLGMNEQFF
TRBV29-1	15	TRBD2	TRBJ2-5	-	TGCAGCGTTGATCCCCATCTACGGGAGGGGGAGACCCAGTACTTC	CSVDPHLREGETQYF
TRBV28	15	-	TRBJ2-3	once	TGTGCCAGCAGTTTAGGGGGCACTAGCACAGATACGCAGTATTTT	CASSLGGTSTDTQYF
TRBV6-5	13	-	TRBJ1-1	-	TGTGCCACCAGGACAATCAAGAACACTGAGGCTTTCTTT	CATRTIKNTEAFF
TRBV10-3	14	-	TRBJ2-7	-	TGTGCCATCAGTGAGTCGACGGGGATCGACGAGCAGTACTTC	CAISESTGIDEQYF
TRBV28	15	TRBD2	TRBJ2-1	-	TGTGCCAGCAGTTCGCGGCGGGGGAGCTACAATGAGCAGTTCTTC	CASSSRRGSYNEQFF
TRBV28	14	-	TRBJ1-4	once	TGTGCCAGCAGTCGAACAGGATCGAACGAAAAACTGTTTTTT	CASSRTGSNEKLFF
TRBV7-9	15	TRBD1	TRBJ1-2	-	TGTGCCAGCACCCTTGGGGGACAGAGTTACTATGGCTACACCTTC	CASTLGGQSYYGYTF
TRBV19	17	TRBD1	TRBJ1-6	-	TGTGCCAGTAGTATTTTCCCCTCAGGGGGCGCGGATTCACCCCTCCACTTT	CASSIFPSGGADSPLHF
TRBV12-5	14	-	TRBJ2-1	-	TGTGCTAGTGGTTTGGAGGGGGTTCTCAATGAGCAGTTCTTC	CASGLEGVLNEQFF
TRBV28	13	-	TRBJ1-1	few	TGTGCCAGCCCTCCGGGACTTTACTCCGAAGCTTTCTTT	CASPPGLYSEAFF
TRBV19	19	TRBD2	TRBJ2-2	-	TGTGCCAGTAGGCGGACTCGGCTAGCGGGGACTACAAGCACCGGGGAGCTGTTTTTT	CASRRTRLAGTTSTGELFF
TRBV7-9	14	TRBD1	TRBJ1-1	once	TGTGCCAGCAGCTACGGACAGGCGAACACTGAAGCTTTCTTT	CASSYGQANTEAFF
TRBV27	17	TRBD2	TRBJ2-5	-	TGTGCCAGCAGTTTATGGGCTAGCGGGGGCAACCAAGAGACCCAGTACTTC	CASSLWASGGNQETQYF
TRBV5-4	14	-	TRBJ1-1	-	TGTGCCAGCAGCTGGTCAGGGGACAACACTGAAGCTTTCTTT	CASSWSGDNTEAFF
TRBV10-2	14	TRBD1	TRBJ2-2	-	TGCGCCAGCAGGACAGGGGGAGGCACCGGGGAGCTGTTTTTT	CASRTGGGTGELFF
TRBV18	18	TRBD2	TRBJ2-3	few	TGTGCCAGCTCACCCCTTTCAGCGGGAGGGGACACTCCAGATACGCAGTATTTT	CASSPLSAGGDTPDTQYF
TRBV7-9	15	TRBD2	TRBJ2-3	few	TGTGCCAGCAGCCGCCGGACTAGCGGCACAGATACGCAGTATTTT	CASSRRTSGTDTQYF
TRBV5-1	14	-	TRBJ1-1	few	TGCGCCAGCAGGCCCCAGGGACAGAACACTGAAGCTTTCTTT	CASRPQGQNTEAFF
TRBV10-1	14	TRBD2	TRBJ2-7	-	TGCGCCAGCAGTGTGGGAGGGAGTGAAAACGAGCAGTACTTC	CASSVGGSENEQYF
TRBV7-9	17	-	TRBJ2-1	-	TGTGCCAGCAGCGCGTCGCTCGGTTTTGGCGGGGGCTATGAGCAGTTCTTC	CASSASLGFGGGYEQFF
TRBV14	13	-	TRBJ2-7	-	TGTGCCAGCAGCCTGCGGGGAGCCTACGAGCAGTACTTC	CASSLRGAYEQYF
TRBV28	15	TRBD1	TRBJ2-7	-	TGTGCCAGCAGTCCTAACCGGGGGACAGGGGGCAAGCAGTACTTC	CASSPNRGTGGKQYF
TRBV10-3	16	-	TRBJ1-1	-	TGTGCCATCAGTGAGAGGGGAGGGGTTAAAAACACTGAAGCTTTCTTT	CAISERGGVKNTEAFF
TRBV4-1	16	-	TRBJ1-1	-	TGCGCCAGCAGCACTGACGCGGGGAGGTCCAGGGATGAAGCTTTCTTT	CASSTDAGRSRDEAFF
TRBV5-1	14	TRBD2	TRBJ2-3	-	TGCGCCAGCAGCTTGGCCGGGAGGAAGGATACGCAGTATTTT	CASSLAGRKDTQYF
TRBV7-8	13	-	TRBJ1-1	-	TGTGCCAGCAGCCCCAACAGGGTCACTGAAGCTTTCTTT	CASSPNRVTEAFF
TRBV5-1	16	TRBD2	TRBJ2-1	-	TGCGCCAGCAGCCCCCGACTAGCGGGGGCCTTCAATGAGCAGTTCTTC	CASSPRLAGAFNEQFF
TRBV11-2	14	TRBD1	TRBJ1-4	-	TGTGCCAGCAAGGACAGGGGGCGTGCTGAAAAACTGTTTTTT	CASKDRGRAEKLFF
TRBV6-1	15	TRBD2	TRBJ2-7	-	TGTGCCAGCAGGTTAGCGGGGGGCGGATCCTACGAGCAGTACTTC	CASRLAGGGSYEQYF
TRBV5-4	15	-	TRBJ2-2	-	TGTGCCAGCACCTCGTGGGCCTCGCTCAGCGGGGAGCTGTTTTTT	CASTSWASLSGELFF
TRBV9	15	-	TRBJ2-3	-	TGTGCCAGCAGCGTAGGTCCGAGGAGCACAGATACGCAGTATTTT	CASSVGPRSTDTQYF
TRBV19	13	-	TRBJ2-7	-	TGTGCCAGTAGTATAGGCGGATTCGACGAGCAGTACTTC	CASSIGGFDEQYF
TRBV9	14	TRBD1	TRBJ2-7	-	TGTGCCAGCAGCTTGGGGACAGGATCCTACGAGCAGTACTTC	CASSLGTGSYEQYF
TRBV30	13	-	TRBJ2-2	-	TGTGCCTGGCGCGTTCTGAACACCGGGGAGCTGTTTTTT	CAWRVLNTGELFF
TRBV7-9	12	-	TRBJ1-1	-	TGTGCCAGCAGCCTTTCCGAGACTGAAGCTTTCTTT	CASSLSETEAFF
TRBV29-1	14	TRBD1	TRBJ1-2	-	TGCAGCGCGACTCATCAGGGGGATGGGTATGGCTACACCTTC	CSATHQGDGYGYTF
TRBV6-1	18	TRBD1	TRBJ2-7	-	TGTGCCAGCAGTGAAGGTTGGGGACAGGCGAGGAGGGCCTACGAGCAGTACTTC	CASSEGWGQARRAYEQYF